The 15 T cell receptor beta chains presented below share a single source sample, sequenced in a study of shared clonotypes between healthy human individuals. Only in-frame clones appear in the TCRdb table, and some are missing; sequencing was by immunoSEQ multiplex PCR. Among around 300,000 clones, around 86% were seen once, and the ten largest hold around 16%. Specimen: memory CD8+ T cells sorted from blood. Subset specified: CD45RO+ cells pooled with CCR7-negative TemRA cells. These receptor sequences come from a man aged 18 to 29 in good health.

The CDR3: CASSLEGSGETQYF. The CDR3 DNA follows: TGTGCCAGCAGCTTAGAAGGTAGCGGAGAGACCCAGTACTTC. The V gene is TRBV11-3, the J gene TRBJ2-5, with a weak D call TRBD2 (6 bases). Germline V gene sequence: CDR1 SGHNT, CDR2 YENEEA. V gave up 0 bases and J gave up 4 bases, with 9 bases separating them. The CDR3 covers 14 residues.

This chain links TRBV5-4 with TRBJ1-4, with 7 bases matching TRBD1. J lost 7 bases, V lost 4 bases, and 13 bases had no gene match. CDR3 length: 16 residues. Germline values: CDR1 SGHNT, CDR2 YYREEE (reference sequence). The CDR3 is CASSVGPGGDSEKLFF. CDR3 nucleotides: TGTGCCAGCAGCGTTGGGCCGGGCGGGGACAGTGAAAAACTGTTTTTT.

This clone was found many times. J is TRBJ2-7 and V is TRBV7-9, with a possible D match to TRBD2 (5 bases). The CDR3 loop spans 16 amino acids. Germline V CDR1 and CDR2: SEHNR, FQNEAQ (reference sequence). Trimming took off 5 bases at V and 2 bases at J, with 19 bases between the two ends. The CDR3 loop reads CASSLERSSRPYEQYF. In DNA form, the CDR3 reads TGTGCCAGCAGCCTAGAGCGGTCGAGCCGTCCCTACGAGCAGTACTTC. Filled out from reference TRBV7-9 and TRBJ2-7, the complete variable domain reads DTGVSQNPRHKITKRGQNVTFRCDPISEHNRLYWYRQTLGQGPEFLTYFQNEAQLEKSRLLSDRFSAERPKGSFSTLEIQRTEQGDSAMYLCASSLERSSRPYEQYFGPGTRLTVT.

The chain uses TRBV5-6 and TRBJ2-2; D might be TRBD1 (5 bases). This CDR3 is 15 amino acids long. V was cut by 4 bases and J by 4 bases, with 14 bases left in between. CDR1 is SGHDT, CDR2 YYEEEE, per germline. The CDR3 region is CASSQQGTGTGELFF. CDR3 nucleotides: TGTGCCAGCAGCCAGCAGGGTACTGGCACCGGGGAGCTGTTTTTT. The full variable domain, in which reference TRBV5-6 and TRBJ2-2 provide the parts outside the CDR3, is DAGVTQSPTHLIKTRGQQVTLRCSPKSGHDTVSWYQQALGQGPQFIFQYYEEEERQRGNFPDRFSGHQFPNYSSELNVNALLLGDSALYLCASSQQGTGTGELFFGEGSRLTVL.

The J gene is TRBJ2-7, the V gene TRBV5-1; D is unresolved. The length of the CDR3 is 11 residues. CDR1 and CDR2 from the germline V gene are SGHRS and YFSETQ. V dropped 3 bases and J dropped 5 bases, with 6 bases sitting between them. The DNA for the CDR3 is TGCGCCAGCAGCTATGGCAACGAGCAGTACTTC. It translates to CASSYGNEQYF.

The rearrangement joins TRBV10-1 to TRBJ2-7, with a possible D match to TRBD1 (5 bases). Germline values: CDR1 WNHNN, CDR2 SYGVQD (reference sequence). The V gene lost 4 bases and the J gene lost 4 bases, with 14 bases spanning the gap. CDR3 length equals 14 residues. For the CDR3, the DNA is TGCGCCAGCAGTGTCGGCAAGGGGCTGTACGAGCAGTACTTC. Encoded protein: CASSVGKGLYEQYF.

The gene calls are TRBV11-2 and TRBJ2-3, with D uncertain. This CDR3 comprises 13 residues. Germline V gene sequence: CDR1 SGHAT, CDR2 FQNNGV. V shed 8 bases and J shed 0 bases, with 9 bases lying between them. CDR3 residues: CASGPLSTDTQYF. The CDR3 nucleotides are TGTGCCAGCGGGCCACTCAGCACAGATACGCAGTATTTT.

This clone was recorded a few times. This rearrangement joins TRBV7-9 to TRBJ2-7, with TRBD2 identical over 16 bases. This CDR3 spans 16 amino acids. CDR1 and CDR2 (germline): SEHNR, FQNEAQ (reference sequence). With V trimmed by 4 bases and J by 5 bases, 5 bases remained unmatched. The CDR3 region is CASSSGTSGRAHEQYF. The CDR3 bases are TGTGCCAGCAGCTCCGGGACTAGCGGGAGGGCCCACGAGCAGTACTTC.

CDR3 nucleotide sequence: TGTGCCAGCTCCCGAACCGAGCAGTACTTC. Amino acid sequence: CASSRTEQYF. This chain joins TRBV28 and TRBJ2-7; D unresolved. Germline V gene lookup returns CDR1 MDHEN and CDR2 SYDVKM. V dropped 8 bases and J dropped 6 bases, with 8 bases sitting between them. CDR3 length: 10 residues.

The J gene is TRBJ2-1, the V gene TRBV4-2; the match to TRBD1 covers 7 bases. V lost 3 bases, J lost 8 bases, and 10 bases stayed unmatched. The germline V gene encodes CDR1 LGHNA and CDR2 YNFKEQ. This CDR3 has 15 residues. This CDR3 reads CASSHNRDSLYEQFF. The CDR3 bases are TGTGCCAGCAGCCATAACCGGGACAGCCTCTATGAGCAGTTCTTC.

This rearrangement joins TRBV9 to TRBJ1-3; TRBD1 agrees at 8 bases. CDR3 size: 14 residues. Germline trimming cut 0 bases from V and 6 bases from J; bases unmatched to any gene: 2. Per the germline V gene, CDR1 is SGDLS and CDR2 is YYNGEE. In DNA form, the CDR3 reads TGTGCCAGCAGCGTAGAACAGGGGGAAAACACCATATATTTT. This gives the protein CASSVEQGENTIYF.

The V and J genes are TRBV2 and TRBJ1-5; TRBD1 matches 11 bases. The CDR3 extends over 17 amino acids. Germline CDR1 is SNHLY and CDR2 is FYNNEI. V trimming: 5 bases; J trimming: 7 bases; junction bases outside the gene matches: 13. The CDR3 spells CASSPLFWTGGWQPQHF. CDR3 DNA sequence: TGTGCCAGCAGTCCTCTATTCTGGACAGGGGGCTGGCAGCCCCAGCATTTT.

This clone has ten or more counts. The chain links TRBV2 to TRBJ2-7; D is perhaps TRBD2 (6 bases). The V gene lost 4 bases and the J gene lost 1 base, with 17 bases spanning the gap. The germline V gene has CDR1 SNHLY and CDR2 FYNNEI. CDR3 length: 16 residues. CDR3 region: CASSAISREASYEQYF. The CDR3, as DNA: TGTGCCAGCAGTGCCATTTCGAGGGAGGCGTCCTACGAGCAGTACTTC.

The V and J genes are TRBV7-9 and TRBJ2-1; D unresolved. The CDR3 runs 13 residues. Trimming removed 3 bases at V and 6 bases at J, with 9 bases between. Germline CDR1 and CDR2: SEHNR and FQNEAQ (reference sequence). The CDR3 region has the DNA TGTGCCAGCAGCTTTACTGAGACCAATGAGCAGTTCTTC. Protein sequence: CASSFTETNEQFF.

The chain has TRBV28 and TRBJ2-7, with 9 bases lining up with TRBD1. The germline gives CDR1 MDHEN, CDR2 SYDVKM. The V gene end was trimmed by 7 bases and the J gene end by 2 bases; junction bases not matched to a gene: 6. This CDR3 comprises 14 residues. CDR3 nucleotide sequence: TGTGCCAGCAACTCGGACAGGGGTACCTACGAGCAGTACTTC. Protein: CASNSDRGTYEQYF.